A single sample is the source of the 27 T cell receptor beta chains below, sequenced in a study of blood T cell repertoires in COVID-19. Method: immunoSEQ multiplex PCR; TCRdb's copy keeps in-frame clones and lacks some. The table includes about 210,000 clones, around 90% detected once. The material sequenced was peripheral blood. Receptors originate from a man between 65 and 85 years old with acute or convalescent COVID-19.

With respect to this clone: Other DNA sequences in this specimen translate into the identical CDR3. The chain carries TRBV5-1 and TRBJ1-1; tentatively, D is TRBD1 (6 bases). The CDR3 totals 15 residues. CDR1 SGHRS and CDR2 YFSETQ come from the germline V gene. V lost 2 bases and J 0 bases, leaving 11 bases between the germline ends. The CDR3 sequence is CASSLGTGMNTEAFF. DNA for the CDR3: TGCGCCAGCAGCTTAGGTACAGGGATGAACACTGAAGCTTTCTTT. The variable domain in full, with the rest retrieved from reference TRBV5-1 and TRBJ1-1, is KAGVTQTPRYLIKTRGQQVTLSCSPISGHRSVSWYQQTPGQGLQFLFEYFSETQRNKGNFPGRFSGRQFSNSRSEMNVSTLELGDSALYLCASSLGTGMNTEAFFGQGTRLTVV.

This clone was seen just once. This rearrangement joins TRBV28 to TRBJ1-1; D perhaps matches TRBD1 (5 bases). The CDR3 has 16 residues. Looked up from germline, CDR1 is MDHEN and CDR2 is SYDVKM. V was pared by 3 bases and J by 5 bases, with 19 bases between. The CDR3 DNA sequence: TGTGCCAGCAGTTTTAATTCTCAGGTCGGGGGGACTGAAGCTTTCTTT. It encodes CASSFNSQVGGTEAFF.

This CDR3 reads CASSLRRGAGKDEQYF. CDR3 DNA sequence: TGTGCCAGCAGTTTACGCCGTGGGGCGGGAAAGGACGAGCAGTACTTC. The genes are TRBV28 and TRBJ2-7, with a weak D call TRBD2 (6 bases). Trimming removed 2 bases from V and 5 bases from J, with 19 bases in between. The CDR3 length is 16 residues. Germline V gene data show CDR1 as MDHEN and CDR2 as SYDVKM.

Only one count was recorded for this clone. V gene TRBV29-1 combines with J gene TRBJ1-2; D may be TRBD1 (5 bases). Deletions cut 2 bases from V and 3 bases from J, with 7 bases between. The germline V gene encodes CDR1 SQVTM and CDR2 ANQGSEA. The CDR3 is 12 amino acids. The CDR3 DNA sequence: TGCAGCGTTGAACAGGGCCACTATGGCTACACCTTC. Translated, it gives CSVEQGHYGYTF.

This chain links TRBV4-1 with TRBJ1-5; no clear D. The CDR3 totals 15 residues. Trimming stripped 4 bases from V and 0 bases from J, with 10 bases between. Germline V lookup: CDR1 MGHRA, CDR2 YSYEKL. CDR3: CASSLLGLSNQPQHF. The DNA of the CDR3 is TGCGCCAGCAGCCTCTTGGGCCTTAGCAATCAGCCCCAGCATTTT.

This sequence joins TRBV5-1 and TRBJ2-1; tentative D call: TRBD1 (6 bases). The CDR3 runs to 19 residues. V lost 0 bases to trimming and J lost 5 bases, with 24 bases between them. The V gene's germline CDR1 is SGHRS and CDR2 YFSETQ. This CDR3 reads CASSLAPTGNRGLNNEQFF. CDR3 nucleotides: TGCGCCAGCAGCTTGGCCCCAACAGGGAACCGCGGGCTGAACAATGAGCAGTTCTTC.

The CDR3 DNA follows: TGTGCCAGCAGCTTAGCGCAGGGGAGCTCCTACAATGAGCAGTTCTTC. Its translation is CASSLAQGSSYNEQFF. This sequence joins TRBV7-2 and TRBJ2-1; weak D call: TRBD1 (6 bases). This CDR3 is 16 amino acids long. Germline CDR1 is SGHTA and CDR2 is FQGNSA. Between the trimmed V and J ends, which lost 0 bases and 0 bases, there was a span of 9 bases.

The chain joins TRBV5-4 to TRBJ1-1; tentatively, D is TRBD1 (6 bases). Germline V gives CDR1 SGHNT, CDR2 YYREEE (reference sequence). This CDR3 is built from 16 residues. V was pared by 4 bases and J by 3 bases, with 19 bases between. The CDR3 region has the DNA TGTGCCAGCAGCCCCAGCGGGGGGGCTAGGCACACTGAAGCTTTCTTT. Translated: CASSPSGGARHTEAFF.

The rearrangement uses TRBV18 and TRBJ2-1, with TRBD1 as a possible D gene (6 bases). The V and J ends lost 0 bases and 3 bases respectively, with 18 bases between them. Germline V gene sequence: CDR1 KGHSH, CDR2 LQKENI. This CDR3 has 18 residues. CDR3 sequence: CASSPPGLGGPGYNEQFF. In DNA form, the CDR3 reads TGTGCCAGCTCACCACCGGGGCTAGGGGGACCTGGCTACAATGAGCAGTTCTTC. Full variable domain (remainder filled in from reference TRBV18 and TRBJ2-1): NAGVMQNPRHLVRRRGQEARLRCSPMKGHSHVYWYRQLPEEGLKFMVYLQKENIIDESGMPKERFSAEFPKEGPSILRIQQVVRGDSAAYFCASSPPGLGGPGYNEQFFGPGTRLTVL.

The DNA of the CDR3 is TGTGTCAGAAGCTTAGAAGGGAGGGGAGGGAATGAGCAGTTCTTC. It is translated as CVRSLEGRGGNEQFF. The chain carries TRBV7-5 and TRBJ2-1; the DNA was not used to check the table's D call, TRBD2. TRBV7-5 represents a pseudogene. This CDR3 spans 15 amino acids.

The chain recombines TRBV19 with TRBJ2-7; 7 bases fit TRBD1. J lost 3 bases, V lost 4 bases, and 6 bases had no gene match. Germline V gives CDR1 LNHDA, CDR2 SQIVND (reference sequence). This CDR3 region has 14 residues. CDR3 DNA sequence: TGTGCCAGTAGTAGAAGACAGGGATTCTACGAGCAGTACTTC. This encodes CASSRRQGFYEQYF.

Here the CDR3 DNA reads TGCGCCAGCAGCTTGACGGTGAGGCAGGGGCTCTACGAGCAGTACTTC. Translation gives CASSLTVRQGLYEQYF. This chain links TRBV5-1 with TRBJ2-7, with D perhaps matching TRBD1 (6 bases). Trimming shortened V by 1 base and J by 3 bases, and 17 bases separated the two germline ends. Germline lookup yields CDR1 SGHRS and CDR2 YFSETQ. The CDR3 runs 16 residues.

The CDR3 sequence is CASSPRPGVAGVGEQFF. Written as DNA, the CDR3 is TGTGCCAGCAGCCCGCGGCCGGGGGTAGCGGGAGTGGGTGAGCAGTTCTTC. The V and J genes are TRBV7-2 and TRBJ2-1; 9 nucleotides agree with TRBD2. The CDR3 runs 17 residues. Germline V gene sequence: CDR1 SGHTA, CDR2 FQGNSA. The junction had 17 bases not matched to a gene; V was cut back by 5 bases and J by 9 bases.

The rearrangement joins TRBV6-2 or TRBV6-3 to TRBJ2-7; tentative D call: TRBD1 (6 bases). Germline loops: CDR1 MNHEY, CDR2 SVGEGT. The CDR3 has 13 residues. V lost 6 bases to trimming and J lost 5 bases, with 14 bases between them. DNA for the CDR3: TGTGCCAGCAGCTTACAGGGTCGGCACGAGCAGTACTTC. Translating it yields CASSLQGRHEQYF.

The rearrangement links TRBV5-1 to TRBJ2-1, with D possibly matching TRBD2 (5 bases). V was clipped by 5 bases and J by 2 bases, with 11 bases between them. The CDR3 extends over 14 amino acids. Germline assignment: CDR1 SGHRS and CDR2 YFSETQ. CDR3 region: CASSETRAYNEQFF. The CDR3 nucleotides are TGCGCCAGCAGTGAGACGAGGGCCTACAATGAGCAGTTCTTC.

The CDR3, as DNA: TGTGCCAGCAGCCAAGACAGAAATAACTATGGCTACACCTTC. This sequence encodes CASSQDRNNYGYTF. The chain is built from TRBV14 and TRBJ1-2, with unresolved D. V lost 0 bases and J 1 base, leaving 6 bases between the germline ends. Germline loops: CDR1 SGHDN, CDR2 FVKESK. This CDR3 has 14 residues.

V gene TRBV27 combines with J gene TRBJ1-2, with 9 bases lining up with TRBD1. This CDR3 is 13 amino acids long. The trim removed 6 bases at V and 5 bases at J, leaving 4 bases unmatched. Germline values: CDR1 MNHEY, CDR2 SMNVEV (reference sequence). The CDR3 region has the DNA TGTGCCAGCAGAACAGGGGGCAAGTATGGCTACACCTTC. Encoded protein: CASRTGGKYGYTF.

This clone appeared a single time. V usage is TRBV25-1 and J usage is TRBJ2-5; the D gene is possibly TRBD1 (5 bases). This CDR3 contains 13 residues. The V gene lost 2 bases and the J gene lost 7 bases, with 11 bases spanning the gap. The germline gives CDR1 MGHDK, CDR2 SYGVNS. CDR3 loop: CASSEVDRGTQYF. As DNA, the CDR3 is TGTGCCAGCAGTGAAGTAGACAGAGGGACCCAGTACTTC.

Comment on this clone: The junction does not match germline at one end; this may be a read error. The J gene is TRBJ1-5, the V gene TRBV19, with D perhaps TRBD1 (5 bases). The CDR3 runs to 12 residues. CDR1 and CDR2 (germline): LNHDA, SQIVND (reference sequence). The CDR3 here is CASSTQAGPEHF. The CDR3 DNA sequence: TGTGCCAGTAGTACCCAGGCGGGGCCCGAGCATTTT.

CDR3 coding DNA: TGTGCCAGCAGCTTGGGACTAAGAGAGACCCAGTACTTC. It encodes CASSLGLRETQYF. This chain connects TRBV7-2 to TRBJ2-5; 7 nucleotides line up with TRBD2. The CDR3 length is 13 residues. The V segment lost 3 bases and the J segment 4 bases; nucleotides outside the gene matches: 2. CDR1 is SGHTA, CDR2 FQGNSA, per germline.

CDR3 in DNA: TGCGCCAGCATCCAGGTACCCTCTGGGGCCAACGTCCTGACTTTC. Residues: CASIQVPSGANVLTF. The rearrangement links TRBV5-1 to TRBJ2-6; unclear D gene. The germline V and J ends were trimmed by 6 bases and 0 bases, with 10 bases remaining between them. The germline V gene encodes CDR1 SGHRS and CDR2 YFSETQ. This CDR3 region has 15 residues. Drawing the rest from reference TRBV5-1 and TRBJ2-6, the complete variable domain is KAGVTQTPRYLIKTRGQQVTLSCSPISGHRSVSWYQQTPGQGLQFLFEYFSETQRNKGNFPGRFSGRQFSNSRSEMNVSTLELGDSALYLCASIQVPSGANVLTFGAGSRLTVL.

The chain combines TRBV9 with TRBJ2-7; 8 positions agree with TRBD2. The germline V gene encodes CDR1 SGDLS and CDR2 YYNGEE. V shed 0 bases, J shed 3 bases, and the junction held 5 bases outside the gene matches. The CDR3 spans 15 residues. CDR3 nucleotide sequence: TGTGCCAGCAGCGTAGGAGTAGCGGGAATCTACGAGCAGTACTTC. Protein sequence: CASSVGVAGIYEQYF.

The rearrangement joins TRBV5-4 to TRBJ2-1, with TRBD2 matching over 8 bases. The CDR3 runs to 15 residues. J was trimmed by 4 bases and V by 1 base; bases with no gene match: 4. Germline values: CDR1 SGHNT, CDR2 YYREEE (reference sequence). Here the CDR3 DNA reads TGTGCCAGCAGCTTGAGAGGGACTAGTTACAATGAGCAGTTCTTC. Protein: CASSLRGTSYNEQFF.

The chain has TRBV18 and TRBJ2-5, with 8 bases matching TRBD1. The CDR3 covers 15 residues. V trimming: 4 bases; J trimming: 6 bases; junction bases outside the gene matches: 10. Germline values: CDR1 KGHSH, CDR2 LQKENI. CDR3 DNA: TGTGCCAGCTCACTTCAATCAGGGGGCGGAAAGACCCAGTACTTC. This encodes CASSLQSGGGKTQYF.

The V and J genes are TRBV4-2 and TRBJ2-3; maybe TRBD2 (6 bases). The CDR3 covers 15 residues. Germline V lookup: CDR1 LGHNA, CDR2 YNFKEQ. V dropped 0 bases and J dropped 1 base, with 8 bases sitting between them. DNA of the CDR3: TGTGCCAGCAGCCAAGAGGCTAGCGGCACAGATACGCAGTATTTT. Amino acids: CASSQEASGTDTQYF.

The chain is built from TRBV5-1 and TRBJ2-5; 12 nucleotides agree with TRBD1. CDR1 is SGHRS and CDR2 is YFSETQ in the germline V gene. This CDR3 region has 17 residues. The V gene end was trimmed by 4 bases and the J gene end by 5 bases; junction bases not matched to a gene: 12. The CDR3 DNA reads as TGCGCCAGCAGCAGGGGGACCGGGACAGGGGGCGCTGAGACCCAGTACTTC. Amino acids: CASSRGTGTGGAETQYF.

CDR3 residues: CASGLVRSGRAAEQYF. The CDR3 DNA follows: TGTGCTAGTGGTTTGGTACGGAGCGGGAGGGCCGCCGAGCAGTACTTC. The chain joins TRBV12-5 to TRBJ2-7, with 10 bases aligning to TRBD2. Germline values: CDR1 LGHNT, CDR2 FRNRAP. The CDR3 has 16 residues. Trimming at V came to 0 bases and at J to 6 bases, leaving 8 bases not matched to a gene.